The next 24 T cell receptor beta chains were all read from a single sample in a study of beta chain features in type 1 diabetes. The sequenced template was cDNA made from the entire isolated RNA. Only in-frame clones appear in the TCRdb table, and some are missing; sequencing was by immunoSEQ multiplex PCR. The repertoire has 300,000 to 350,000 clones, 15% to 20% of them found once; the top ten carry approximately 0.046%. Sequences were obtained from naive CD4+ T cells from blood. Every receptor here comes from a woman in her late teens or twenties in good health.

This clone has just a few counts. The chain uses TRBV5-1 and TRBJ2-1; TRBD2 aligns across 9 bases. This CDR3 has 15 amino acids. In germline, CDR1 is SGHRS, CDR2 YFSETQ. V gave up 0 bases and J gave up 7 bases; unmatched junction bases: 5. The CDR3 DNA is TGCGCCAGCAGCTTGGGGCGGGGGGGCTCTAATGAGCAGTTCTTC. Translated, it gives CASSLGRGGSNEQFF.

The chain combines TRBV20-1 with TRBJ2-4; 10 bases line up with TRBD1. V dropped 5 bases and J dropped 14; count of bases not matched to a gene: 3. The CDR3 contains 10 residues. Germline V gene sequence: CDR1 DFQATT, CDR2 SNEGSKA (reference sequence). The CDR3 here is CSARGTGEYF. The CDR3 bases are TGCAGTGCTCGGGGGACAGGGGAGTACTTC.

This clone was seen a few times. This chain links TRBV4-1 with TRBJ2-5; 11 bases fit TRBD2. This CDR3 has 16 amino acids. Germline V CDR1 and CDR2: MGHRA, YSYEKL. The V segment lost 5 bases and the J segment 1 base; nucleotides outside the gene matches: 6. The chain's CDR3 is CASSELAGVSQETQYF. The CDR3 region has the DNA TGCGCCAGCAGCGAACTAGCGGGAGTGTCCCAAGAGACCCAGTACTTC.

This clone was detected only a few times. The J gene is TRBJ2-1, the V gene TRBV5-1; 8 positions match TRBD2. The CDR3 contains 17 residues. With 0 bases clipped from V and 3 bases from J, the junction kept 8 bases outside the gene matches. Looked up from germline, CDR1 is SGHRS and CDR2 is YFSETQ. In nucleotides, the CDR3 is TGCGCCAGCAGCTTGGGGGTGGGACTAGAGGGCTACAATGAGCAGTTCTTC. Protein: CASSLGVGLEGYNEQFF.

This clone was seen more than once but under ten times. The chain combines TRBV20-1 with TRBJ1-1, with no clear D. Germline assignment: CDR1 DFQATT and CDR2 SNEGSKA (reference sequence). The CDR3 spans 10 residues. With 5 bases removed from V and 12 bases from J, the gap between germline ends came to 13 bases. In DNA form, the CDR3 reads TGCAGTGCTGGTTTGCGGCTCCCTTTCTTT. It translates to CSAGLRLPFF.

This clone was seen only a few times. This chain uses TRBV5-1 with TRBJ2-1; TRBD2 matches at 10 bases. V gave up 4 bases and J gave up 2 bases; unmatched junction bases: 3. The germline gives CDR1 SGHRS, CDR2 YFSETQ. The CDR3 loop spans 15 amino acids. CDR3 region: CASSISGGAYNEQFF. CDR3 nucleotide sequence: TGCGCCAGCAGCATAAGCGGGGGGGCCTACAATGAGCAGTTCTTC.

The rearrangement joins TRBV5-4 to TRBJ2-7, with 8 bases fitting TRBD2. The ends lost 3 bases at V and 3 bases at J; junction bases unmatched: 14. Per the germline V gene, CDR1 is SGHNT and CDR2 is YYREEE (reference sequence). CDR3 length: 17 residues. CDR3 bases: TGTGCCAGCAGCTCCATGGCGGACAGCGGGGGTATCTACGAGCAGTACTTC. It yields the protein CASSSMADSGGIYEQYF.

Only one count was recorded for this clone. The CDR3 sequence is CASSLTVVNGYTF. CDR3 DNA: TGCGCCAGCAGCTTGACAGTAGTTAATGGCTACACCTTC. The V call is TRBV5-1, the J call TRBJ1-2; the D is unclear. Per germline, CDR1 SGHRS and CDR2 YFSETQ. The ends were cut back, 1 base at V and 6 bases at J, with 10 bases in the middle. The CDR3 consists of 13 residues.

The chain has TRBV9 and TRBJ2-4; 7 nucleotides match TRBD1. Trimming cost V 3 bases and J 3 bases; bases outside gene matches: 12. There are 17 residues in the CDR3. Germline lookup yields CDR1 SGDLS and CDR2 YYNGEE. This CDR3 reads CASSASPGQRGKNIQYF. DNA of the CDR3: TGTGCCAGCAGCGCAAGTCCGGGACAGAGGGGCAAAAACATTCAGTACTTC.

This chain uses TRBV30 with TRBJ1-4; TRBD1 matches 7 bases. The germline V gene encodes CDR1 GTSNPN and CDR2 SVGIG (reference sequence). This CDR3 has 15 residues. The V segment lost 0 bases and the J segment 6 bases; nucleotides outside the gene matches: 7. The CDR3 DNA reads TGTGCCTGGAGTGTAGATACAGGGGCAGATGAAAAACTGTTTTTT. This translates into CAWSVDTGADEKLFF.

There are a few counts of this clone. This CDR3 reads CASSLGGPNEQFF. The CDR3 coding sequence is TGCGCCAGCAGCTTGGGAGGGCCTAATGAGCAGTTCTTC. J is TRBJ2-1 and V is TRBV5-1, with D perhaps TRBD2 (5 bases). Germline loops: CDR1 SGHRS, CDR2 YFSETQ. The CDR3 spans 13 residues. The germline V and J ends were trimmed by 0 bases and 7 bases, with 8 bases remaining between them.

V usage is TRBV25-1 and J usage is TRBJ2-5, with TRBD1 identical over 7 bases. The ends lost 8 bases at V and 4 bases at J; junction bases unmatched: 10. This CDR3 is 14 amino acids long. In germline, CDR1 is MGHDK, CDR2 SYGVNS. As DNA, the CDR3 is TGTGCCAGCTCTCTGGTGGGACAGCGAGAGACCCAGTACTTC. It codes for CASSLVGQRETQYF.

This clone was seen only a few times. V gene TRBV29-1 combines with J gene TRBJ1-1; TRBD1 aligns across 10 bases. The CDR3 is 15 residues long. Germline lookup yields CDR1 SQVTM and CDR2 ANQGSEA. V dropped 3 bases and J dropped 1; count of bases not matched to a gene: 5. DNA of the CDR3: TGCAGCGTTGACGCCCGGGACAGGGGGAACACTGAAGCTTTCTTT. Protein product: CSVDARDRGNTEAFF.

The gene calls are TRBV6-1 and TRBJ2-5, with TRBD1 matching over 8 bases. The junction had 12 bases not matched to a gene; V was cut back by 4 bases and J by 5 bases. The CDR3 has 16 residues. The germline V gene has CDR1 MNHNS and CDR2 SASEGT. Written as DNA, the CDR3 is TGTGCCAGCAGTGCGGACAGGGAGGCTTTCGGGGAGACCCAGTACTTC. Translated, it gives CASSADREAFGETQYF.

This clone was counted a few times. The genes are TRBV19 and TRBJ2-6; unclear D gene. The germline V gene has CDR1 LNHDA and CDR2 SQIVND (reference sequence). CDR3 length: 16 amino acids. Trimming pared 7 bases from V and 0 bases from J, leaving 13 bases between. The CDR3 reads CASTPRPGSGANVLTF. CDR3 nucleotides: TGTGCCAGTACCCCCCGTCCGGGCTCTGGGGCCAACGTCCTGACTTTC.

This clone has more than one count but fewer than ten. The genes are TRBV30 and TRBJ1-2, with a weak D call TRBD1 (6 bases). Germline V CDR1 and CDR2: GTSNPN, SVGIG (reference sequence). V lost 4 bases, J lost 0 bases, and 12 bases lay in between. The CDR3 totals 14 residues. The CDR3 DNA sequence: TGTGCCTGGACGACAGGCCCAGCTAACTATGGCTACACCTTC. It encodes CAWTTGPANYGYTF.

This clone occurred a few times. The rearrangement links TRBV20-1 to TRBJ1-1; D remains unclear. CDR1 DFQATT and CDR2 SNEGSKA come from the germline V gene (reference sequence). The CDR3 extends over 11 amino acids. Deletions cut 5 bases from V and 11 bases from J, with 15 bases between. The CDR3 region has the DNA TGCAGTGCTCCTACACTCGCCGGGGCTTTCTTT. Encoded protein: CSAPTLAGAFF.

This clone showed up just a few times. The rearrangement uses TRBV6-5 and TRBJ2-5; unclear D gene. There are 15 residues in the CDR3. Germline CDR1 reads MNHEY; CDR2 reads SVGAGI. V gave up 0 bases and J gave up 0 bases, with 8 bases separating them. CDR3 sequence: CASSYSRSNQETQYF. The CDR3 bases are TGTGCCAGCAGTTACTCGAGATCGAACCAAGAGACCCAGTACTTC.

This clone was seen a few times. This chain joins TRBV7-3 and TRBJ2-5; 8 nucleotides match TRBD2. Trimming removed 5 bases from V and 9 bases from J; junction bases left unmatched: 8. The CDR3 consists of 13 residues. The V gene's germline CDR1 is SGHTA and CDR2 FQGTGA. CDR3 in DNA: TGTGCCAGCAGCCGGGGGGGACAAATGTCCCAGTACTTC. Amino acids: CASSRGGQMSQYF. Full variable domain (rest looked up from reference TRBV7-3 and TRBJ2-5): GAGVSQTPSNKVTEKGKYVELRCDPISGHTALYWYRQSLGQGPEFLIYFQGTGAADDSGLPNDRFFAVRPEGSVSTLKIQRTERGDSAVYLCASSRGGQMSQYFGPGTRLLVL.

In its sample, this clone was seen a few times. This CDR3 is CASTDRNTEAFF. In nucleotides, the CDR3 is TGTGCCAGTACGGACAGGAACACTGAAGCTTTCTTT. This rearrangement joins TRBV19 to TRBJ1-1, with TRBD1 as a possible D gene (6 bases). The V end lost 7 bases, the J end lost 1 base, and 7 bases lay between the germline ends. Per the germline V gene, CDR1 is LNHDA and CDR2 is SQIVND (reference sequence). CDR3 length: 12 residues.

The rearrangement joins TRBV5-1 to TRBJ1-5; TRBD1 is a possible D gene (5 bases). V lost 0 bases to trimming and J lost 3 bases, with 7 bases between them. This CDR3 comprises 14 residues. The V gene's germline CDR1 is SGHRS and CDR2 YFSETQ. This chain's CDR3 is CASSLGQNNQPQHF. For the CDR3, the DNA is TGCGCCAGCAGCTTGGGACAGAACAATCAGCCCCAGCATTTT.

This clone was counted between two and nine times. The chain recombines TRBV9 with TRBJ1-5; 7 nucleotides agree with TRBD1. The V segment lost 4 bases and the J segment 6 bases; nucleotides outside the gene matches: 10. Germline loops: CDR1 SGDLS, CDR2 YYNGEE. This CDR3 is 15 amino acids long. CDR3 bases: TGTGCCAGCAGCTCAGGAGGACAGGATGGTCAGCCCCAGCATTTT. Translation gives CASSSGGQDGQPQHF.

The sample holds a few counts of this clone. The chain recombines TRBV2 with TRBJ2-1, with 8 bases matching TRBD2. Germline-derived CDR1 and CDR2 are SNHLY and FYNNEI. CDR3 length: 14 amino acids. Trimming removed 7 bases from V and 5 bases from J; junction bases left unmatched: 7. CDR3 sequence (DNA): TGTGCCAGCACTCCCCGACTAGCGAACAATGAGCAGTTCTTC. Translated: CASTPRLANNEQFF.

The rearrangement links TRBV6-1 to TRBJ1-5; TRBD1 agrees at 7 bases. The CDR3 is 14 residues long. Trimming took 5 bases from V and 6 from J; bases not matched to a gene: 7. The germline gives CDR1 MNHNS, CDR2 SASEGT. The CDR3 reads CASSQDRAAQPQHF. In DNA form, the CDR3 reads TGTGCCAGCAGTCAAGACAGGGCGGCTCAGCCCCAGCATTTT.